Described below is a single T cell receptor (beta chain) sequence and its context. Trimming pared 5 bases from V and 6 bases from J, leaving 19 bases between. The CDR3 loop spans 15 amino acids. The germline CDR1 and CDR2 sequences are MDHEN and SYDVKM. The data stem from a study of blood T cell repertoires in COVID-19. Study background: Donors in the United States, Italy and Spain gave samples during acute or convalescent COVID-19. Sources were T cells, B-cell-depleted T cells, or PBMCs; the material itself was cDNA or gDNA.

Original processing notes: Reference gene primer amplification in the assay estimated nucleated cell counts. The table came from immunoSEQ multiplex PCR; TCRdb's copy has only in-frame clones and leaves some out. D and trimming come from the DNA, and the V and J calls and clone size come from that table. Among 100,000 to 150,000 clones listed, roughly 87% were seen once. The receptor was isolated from an elderly woman with acute or convalescent COVID-19. This chain uses TRBV28 with TRBJ1-2, with D perhaps TRBD1 (6 bases). What was sequenced was peripheral blood. This CDR3 is CASSTGTFPRDGYTF. The CDR3, as DNA: TGTGCCAGCAGTACCGGGACATTCCCCCGCGATGGCTACACCTTC.